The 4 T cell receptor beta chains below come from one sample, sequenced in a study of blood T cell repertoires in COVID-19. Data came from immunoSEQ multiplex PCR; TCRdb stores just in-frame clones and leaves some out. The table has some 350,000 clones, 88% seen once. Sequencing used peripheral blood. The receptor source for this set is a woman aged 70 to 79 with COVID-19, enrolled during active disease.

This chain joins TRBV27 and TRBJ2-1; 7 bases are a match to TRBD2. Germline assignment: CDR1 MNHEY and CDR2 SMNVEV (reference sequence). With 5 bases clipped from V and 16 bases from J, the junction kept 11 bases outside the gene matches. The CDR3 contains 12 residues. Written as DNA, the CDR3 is TGTGCCAGCAGTCCCTTTCCGGGGGGAGGATTCTTC. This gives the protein CASSPFPGGGFF.

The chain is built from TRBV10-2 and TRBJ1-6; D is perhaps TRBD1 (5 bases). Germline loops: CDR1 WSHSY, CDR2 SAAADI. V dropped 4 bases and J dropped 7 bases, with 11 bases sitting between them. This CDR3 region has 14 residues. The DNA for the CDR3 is TGCGCCAGCAGTGCACAGGTTGGGAATTCACCCCTCCACTTT. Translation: CASSAQVGNSPLHF.

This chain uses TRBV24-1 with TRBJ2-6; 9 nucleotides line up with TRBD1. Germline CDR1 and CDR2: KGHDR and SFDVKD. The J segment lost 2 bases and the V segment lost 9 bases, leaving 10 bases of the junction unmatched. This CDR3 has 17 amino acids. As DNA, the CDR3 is TGTGCCACCGGAAGAGGGACAGGGTCACCTGGGGCCAACGTCCTGACTTTC. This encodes CATGRGTGSPGANVLTF.

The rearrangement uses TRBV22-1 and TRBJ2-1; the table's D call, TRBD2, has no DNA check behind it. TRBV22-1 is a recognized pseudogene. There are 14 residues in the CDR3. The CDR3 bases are TGTCCTGGGAGCATTCCCGGGTCGAACAATGAGCAGTTCTTC. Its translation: CPGSIPGSNNEQFF.